These 12 T cell receptor beta chains originate from one sample sequenced in a study of identical twins. A single record per CDR3 protein comes from TCRdb applying MiXCR to the 5' RACE reads. The table has around 490,000 distinct CDR3 sequences, approximately 20% seen once. The data were also submitted as part of a second study, on yellow fever vaccine responses in identical twins.

The specimen was CD4+ T cells sorted from blood. The receptors come from a woman under 30 in good health.

This clonotype was detected a few times. This chain uses TRBV27 with TRBJ2-7; TRBD1 aligns across 9 bases. V trimming: 4 bases; J trimming: 6 bases; junction bases outside the gene matches: 10. The germline V gene has CDR1 MNHEY and CDR2 SMNVEV (reference sequence). The CDR3 has 15 amino acids. Written as DNA, the CDR3 is TGTGCCAGCAGTTACTACCCGGGACAGGGAAGCGAGCAGTACTTC. Translated: CASSYYPGQGSEQYF.

In its sample, this clonotype was seen a few times. The chain recombines TRBV3-1 with TRBJ2-1; 9 bases match TRBD2. CDR3 length equals 14 residues. V lost 1 base, J lost 8 bases, and 3 bases stayed unmatched. Per the germline V gene, CDR1 is LGHDT and CDR2 is YNNKEL (reference sequence). The CDR3 loop reads CASSQALAGYEQFF. As DNA, the CDR3 is TGTGCCAGCAGCCAAGCTCTAGCGGGATATGAGCAGTTCTTC.

This clonotype came up a few times. This rearrangement joins TRBV4-1 to TRBJ2-1; D call uncertain. V was trimmed by 1 base and J by 6 bases, leaving 13 bases between them. The germline CDR1 and CDR2 sequences are MGHRA and YSYEKL. This CDR3 has 15 amino acids. In DNA, the CDR3 is TGCGCCAGCAGCCAAGCCGATATAAAAGGCAATGAGCAGTTCTTC. Translated: CASSQADIKGNEQFF.

The genes are TRBV3-1 and TRBJ2-2, with 9 bases fitting TRBD1. Germline values: CDR1 LGHDT, CDR2 YNNKEL (reference sequence). The CDR3 has 15 residues. V lost 0 bases and J lost 10; bases outside the gene matches: 6. The CDR3 reads CASSQDLTGGTELFF. CDR3 sequence (DNA): TGTGCCAGCAGCCAAGATCTGACAGGGGGTACGGAGCTGTTTTTT.

This clonotype was picked up one time. A junction end diverges from the germline sequence, so it may reflect a read error. The chain joins TRBV6-2 or TRBV6-3 to TRBJ2-7; D not resolved. The germline V gene encodes CDR1 MNHEY and CDR2 SVGEGT. CDR3 size: 13 residues. CDR3 sequence (DNA): TGTGCCAGCAGATCCGACGGCGCTGGGTGGCCCACTTTC. This translates into CASRSDGAGWPTF.

The sample holds one count of this clonotype. J is TRBJ2-3 and V is TRBV11-2; D may be TRBD1 or TRBD2 (6 bases each). The V gene lost 5 bases and the J gene lost 6 bases, with 27 bases spanning the gap. The CDR3 is 18 amino acids. Germline values: CDR1 SGHAT, CDR2 FQNNGV. CDR3 sequence reads: CASSARGLQGRSGDTQYF. CDR3 in DNA: TGTGCCAGCAGCGCTAGAGGACTACAGGGCCGCTCTGGGGATACGCAGTATTTT.

The chain uses TRBV25-1 and TRBJ2-6; D is possibly TRBD1 or TRBD2 (5 bases each). CDR3 length equals 16 residues. V lost 3 bases, J lost 4 bases, and 13 bases lay in between. CDR1 MGHDK and CDR2 SYGVNS come from the germline V gene. For the CDR3, the DNA is TGTGCCAGCAGTGATAGGGCAGGGACCGGGGCCAACGTCCTGACTTTC. It specifies CASSDRAGTGANVLTF. Full variable domain (remainder filled in from reference TRBV25-1 and TRBJ2-6): EADIYQTPRYLVIGTGKKITLECSQTMGHDKMYWYQQDPGMELHLIHYSYGVNSTEKGDLSSESTVSRIRTEHFPLTLESARPSHTSQYLCASSDRAGTGANVLTFGAGSRLTVL.

The chain joins TRBV3-1 to TRBJ2-1; unclear D gene. The germline CDR1 and CDR2 sequences are LGHDT and YNNKEL (reference sequence). V gave up 3 bases and J gave up 6 bases, with 15 bases separating them. CDR3 size: 15 residues. The CDR3, as DNA: TGTGCCAGCAGCCACGGAAGGGCTACAATCAATGAGCAGTTCTTC. Translating gives CASSHGRATINEQFF.

In its sample, this clonotype was seen a few times. V is TRBV4-1 and J is TRBJ2-5; unclear D gene. Germline V gene data show CDR1 as MGHRA and CDR2 as YSYEKL. Trimming left V 0 bases short and J 0 bases short, with 20 bases between. The CDR3 spans 19 residues. CDR3 DNA: TGCGCCAGCAGCCAAGATCGTTCCCCCTTTCGGGTGTACCAAGAGACCCAGTACTTC. It specifies CASSQDRSPFRVYQETQYF.

This clonotype appeared a few times. This chain links TRBV12-3 or TRBV12-4 with TRBJ2-4; D remains ambiguous. The CDR3 runs 13 residues. Between the trimmed V and J ends, which lost 6 bases and 0 bases, there was a span of 6 bases. CDR3 sequence reads: CASRRTAKNIQYF. The DNA for the CDR3 is TGTGCCAGCAGAAGGACAGCCAAAAACATTCAGTACTTC.

The table lists this clonotype with a few counts. J is TRBJ2-7 and V is TRBV19, with TRBD2 matching over 9 bases. CDR1 and CDR2 (germline): LNHDA, SQIVND (reference sequence). Trimming removed 6 bases from V and 2 bases from J; junction bases left unmatched: 11. This CDR3 has 16 residues. For the CDR3, the DNA is TGTGCCAGTAGACGGTCGGGCGCGGGAGGGCCCTACGAGCAGTACTTC. Translated: CASRRSGAGGPYEQYF.

This chain links TRBV12-3 or TRBV12-4 with TRBJ2-1; D not certain. Deletions cut 3 bases from V and 5 bases from J, with 17 bases between. This CDR3 has 16 amino acids. CDR3 coding DNA: TGTGCCAGCAGTTTTCGGCTTCCCGGCCGTAACAATGAGCAGTTCTTC. The encoded protein is CASSFRLPGRNNEQFF.